The 4 T cell receptor beta chains presented below share a single source sample, sequenced in a study of blood T cells in healthy people across ages. Next came a second PCR, run for about 6 to 12 cycles, which used a sample-barcoded 5' primer along with a J-beta primer mix. TCRdb re-derived calls from the 5' RACE reads in MiXCR, one entry per CDR3 protein. The repertoire consists of about 680,000 distinct CDR3 sequences, with approximately 50% occurring once and the leading ten covering around a third. Sequencing was done on a sample of blood. All receptors come from an older woman in good health.

The genes are TRBV15 and TRBJ2-1; D is unresolved. The V gene's germline CDR1 is LNHNV and CDR2 YYDKDF (reference sequence). This CDR3 is built from 13 residues. V was pared by 0 bases and J by 8 bases, with 8 bases between. For the CDR3, the DNA is TGTGCCACCAGCAGAGATCCGGGCTATGAGCAGTTCTTC. It specifies CATSRDPGYEQFF.

The chain recombines TRBV9 with TRBJ2-3; 10 bases line up with TRBD2. Per the germline V gene, CDR1 is SGDLS and CDR2 is YYNGEE. The junction had 16 bases not matched to a gene; V was cut back by 4 bases and J by 5 bases. The CDR3 sequence is 18 residues long. This CDR3 reads CASSSRLAGDLPVDTQYF. The CDR3 nucleotides are TGTGCCAGCAGCTCCCGTCTAGCGGGAGACCTACCCGTAGATACGCAGTATTTT.

The V call is TRBV6-4, the J call TRBJ2-1; D perhaps matches TRBD2 (6 bases). Germline values: CDR1 MRHNA, CDR2 SNTAGT. V was clipped by 5 bases and J by 9 bases, with 20 bases between them. This CDR3 region has 15 residues. For the CDR3, the DNA is TGTGCCAGCAGTTTGGCGGCGGGAATCAGCGGTGAGCAGTTCTTC. Residues: CASSLAAGISGEQFF.

The chain carries TRBV4-3 and TRBJ2-7; 8 nucleotides match TRBD1. The CDR3 totals 16 residues. V was clipped by 3 bases and J by 4 bases; unmatched bases: 11. Germline values: CDR1 LGHNA, CDR2 YSLEER. CDR3 nucleotides: TGCGCCAGCAGCCAGACCCCCGGGACAGGATTATACGAGCAGTACTTC. This sequence encodes CASSQTPGTGLYEQYF.